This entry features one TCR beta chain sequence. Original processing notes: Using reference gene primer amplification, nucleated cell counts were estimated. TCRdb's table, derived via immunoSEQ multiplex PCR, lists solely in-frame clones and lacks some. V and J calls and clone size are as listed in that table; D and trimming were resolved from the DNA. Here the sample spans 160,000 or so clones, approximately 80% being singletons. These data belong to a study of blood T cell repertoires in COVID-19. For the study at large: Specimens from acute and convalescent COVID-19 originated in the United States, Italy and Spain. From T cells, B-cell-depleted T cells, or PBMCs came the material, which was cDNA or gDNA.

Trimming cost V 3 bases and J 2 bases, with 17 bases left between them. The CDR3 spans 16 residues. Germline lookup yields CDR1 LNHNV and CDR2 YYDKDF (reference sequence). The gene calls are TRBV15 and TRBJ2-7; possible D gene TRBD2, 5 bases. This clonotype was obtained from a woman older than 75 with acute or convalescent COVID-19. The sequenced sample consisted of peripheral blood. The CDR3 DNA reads TGTGCCACCAGCAGCCTAGCCGGAAACAGACCCTACGAGCAGTACTTC. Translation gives CATSSLAGNRPYEQYF.